Listed below are T cell receptor beta chains from one sample, sequenced in a study of T-cell memory formation after mild COVID-19. TCRdb passed the 5' RACE reads through MiXCR, listing each CDR3 protein once. This sample has 450,000 or so distinct CDR3 sequences, with about 23% found just once. The source material was PBMCs or a T cell subset sorted from them (not recorded which). Receptors originate from an adult woman who had mild COVID-19 (a few samples of this study predate the infection). Cell type and time point are not known. CDR3s include the opening cysteine and the closing phenylalanine or tryptophan. D genes are given only for firm matches. Only some rows state a clone size, as once, few, many or a class for expanded clones.

clone size	D gene	V gene	J gene	CDR3 DNA	CDR3 protein
.	.	TRBV5-1	TRBJ1-2	TGCGCCAGCAGCTTGAAGGCTCTCGGGGGTGGCTACACCTTC	CASSLKALGGGYTF
.	TRBD1	TRBV5-1	TRBJ2-3	TGCGCCAGCAGCTTAAAGACAGGGGGGACGCAGTATTTT	CASSLKTGGTQYF
.	.	TRBV9	TRBJ2-5	TGTGCCAGCAGCGCAGGAGGTGGAACCACCCAGTACTTC	CASSAGGGTTQYF
many	.	TRBV29-1	TRBJ2-4	TGCAGCGTTGAAAGGGGAGAAGCCAAAAACATTCAGTACTTC	CSVERGEAKNIQYF
.	.	TRBV10-3	TRBJ2-7	TGTGCCATCGGACAGAATGATGACTACGAGCAGTACTTC	CAIGQNDDYEQYF
.	TRBD2	TRBV27	TRBJ2-7	TGTGCCAGCACCCTGCGGGGACTAGCGGGAGCGTCCTACGAGCAGTACTTC	CASTLRGLAGASYEQYF
.	TRBD2	TRBV12-3/TRBV12-4	TRBJ2-2	TGTGCCAGCAGTTTGTCTAGCGGGGGAGTATCATCCTCGGGCACCGGGGAGCTGTTTTTT	CASSLSSGGVSSSGTGELFF
few	TRBD1	TRBV4-2	TRBJ1-1	TGTGCCAGCAGCCAATGGACAGGAGGGAACACTGAAGCTTTCTTT	CASSQWTGGNTEAFF
many	.	TRBV11-2	TRBJ2-1	TGTGCCAGCAGCTTAGAGGTGGGCCTGGGTGAGCAGTTCTTC	CASSLEVGLGEQFF
many	.	TRBV5-1	TRBJ2-1	TGCGCCAGCAGCTTGATAGTTTCTGATGAGCAGTTCTTC	CASSLIVSDEQFF
.	TRBD1	TRBV12-3/TRBV12-4	TRBJ1-1	TGTGCCAGCCGGGACAGGGGCGCTGAAGCTTTCTTT	CASRDRGAEAFF
.	.	TRBV2	TRBJ2-7	TGTGCCAGCAGTGATGTCAGGGGTTACGAGCAGTACTTC	CASSDVRGYEQYF
few	TRBD1	TRBV6-6	TRBJ2-2	TGTGCCAGCAGTTACGGGACAGGGGGCAGGACCGGGGAGCTGTTTTTT	CASSYGTGGRTGELFF
.	TRBD2	TRBV2	TRBJ2-1	TGTGCCACCCAGCGGGACGGTCAACCCCAGCAGTTCTTC	CATQRDGQPQQFF
few	.	TRBV7-9	TRBJ1-5	TGTGCCAGCAGCTTAGTGGTCGGAGACAATCAGCCCCAGCATTTT	CASSLVVGDNQPQHF
few	.	TRBV21-1	TRBJ2-5	TGTGCCAGCAGGCGGGAAAGAAGAGAAGAGACCCAGTACTTC	CASRRERREETQYF
many	TRBD1	TRBV5-1	TRBJ2-7	TGCGCCAGCAGCCCGCACGACAGGGGGTATTCGCGCGAGCAGTACTTC	CASSPHDRGYSREQYF
many	.	TRBV5-1	TRBJ2-7	TGCGCCAGCAGTTTCCAGGGTGCCTCCTACGAGCAGTACTTC	CASSFQGASYEQYF
.	.	TRBV11-3	TRBJ2-3	TGTGCCAGCAGCTCCAATATCGGGAGTACCACAGATACGCAGTATTTT	CASSSNIGSTTDTQYF
.	TRBD1	TRBV4-3	TRBJ2-1	TGCGCCAGCAGCCAAGATGGGCGCGGGACAGGGTACTACAATGAGCAGTTCTTC	CASSQDGRGTGYYNEQFF
.	.	TRBV6-2/TRBV6-3	TRBJ2-1	TGTGCCAGCAGTTACTCGAGGGTGGGACTTGGCTGGGATGAGCAGTTCTTC	CASSYSRVGLGWDEQFF
.	.	TRBV12-3/TRBV12-4	TRBJ1-5	TGTGCCAGCAGCATGACGGATAGCAATCAGCCCCAGCATTTT	CASSMTDSNQPQHF
.	TRBD2	TRBV6-5	TRBJ2-7	TGTGCCAGCAGTAGACTCCGGGAGGGGCGGAAGCAGTACTTC	CASSRLREGRKQYF
few	.	TRBV29-1	TRBJ2-5	TGCAGCGTCCTAGGGGGGCAGGGGACCCAGTACTTC	CSVLGGQGTQYF
few	TRBD2	TRBV28	TRBJ2-4	TGTGCCAGCAGTTTAGGAGCGGGGCCCGCCTTTCAGTACTTC	CASSLGAGPAFQYF
.	TRBD1	TRBV20-1	TRBJ1-1	TGCAGTGCTAGAGTGGCAGGGGGCAACACTGAAGCTTTCTTT	CSARVAGGNTEAFF
.	.	TRBV6-5	TRBJ2-2	TGTGCCAGCAGCCGCCAGTGGGGGGTATCCGGGGAGCTGTTTTTT	CASSRQWGVSGELFF
.	.	TRBV4-1	TRBJ1-1	TGCGCCAGCAGCCAATTCCATTCGGGAGGGACTGAAGCTTTCTTT	CASSQFHSGGTEAFF
many	TRBD2	TRBV12-3/TRBV12-4	TRBJ2-3	TGTGCCAGCACGCGTAGCGGGGCTCCGAGTTGGGATACGCAGTATTTT	CASTRSGAPSWDTQYF
few	.	TRBV6-5	TRBJ1-2	TGTGCCAGCAGTTACAGCCTAAACTATGGCTACACCTTC	CASSYSLNYGYTF
few	.	TRBV6-6	TRBJ2-5	TGTGCCAGCAACCCGGCCACCTCCAATCGGGCCCAGTACTTC	CASNPATSNRAQYF
few	TRBD1	TRBV4-3	TRBJ2-5	TGCGCCAGCAGCCAAGAGGCCAGGGGGCAAGAGACCCAGTACTTC	CASSQEARGQETQYF
.	TRBD1	TRBV6-6	TRBJ2-3	TGTGCCAGCCAATTCGGGACAGGGTTAGATACGCAGTATTTT	CASQFGTGLDTQYF
few	.	TRBV7-3	TRBJ1-1	TGTGCCAGCAGCTTAATGGGGCCGAACACTGAAGCTTTCTTT	CASSLMGPNTEAFF
few	.	TRBV2	TRBJ1-2	TGTGCCAGCAGTGAAGAAGGGTTGGGTGGCTACACCTTC	CASSEEGLGGYTF
.	.	TRBV6-5	TRBJ1-6	TGTGCCAGCAGTTACGCCTCCACAGGGACCCTGAATTCACCCCTCCACTTT	CASSYASTGTLNSPLHF
few	.	TRBV5-6	TRBJ2-2	TGTGCCAGCAGCTTGAGTCAAAACGCCGGGGAGCTGTTTTTT	CASSLSQNAGELFF
many	TRBD2	TRBV5-1	TRBJ2-2	TGCGCCAGCACCCCGACTAGCGGGGGGCTCACCGGGGAGCTGTTTTTT	CASTPTSGGLTGELFF
few	.	TRBV5-1	TRBJ2-7	TGCGCCAGCAGCTTGGCCAACGGCACCTACGAGCAGTACTTC	CASSLANGTYEQYF
few	.	TRBV5-1	TRBJ1-2	TGCGCCAGCAGCTTGGATCCAGGGAGGAATGGCTACACCTTC	CASSLDPGRNGYTF
.	.	TRBV4-1	TRBJ1-1	TGCGCCAGCAGCCAAGATCTGAGGGGCACAGGAGCTTTCTTT	CASSQDLRGTGAFF
.	.	TRBV13	TRBJ2-1	TGTGCCAGCAGCTGGGGGACGGGGGCCTACAATGAGCAGTTCTTC	CASSWGTGAYNEQFF
many	TRBD2	TRBV20-1	TRBJ2-7	TGCAGTGCTAGCAGACTAGCGGGAGGCGGGGGCTCCTACGAGCAGTACTTC	CSASRLAGGGGSYEQYF
.	TRBD2	TRBV12-3/TRBV12-4	TRBJ2-5	TGTGCCAGCAGTCGGACTAGCGGGGGGGCAATCCAAGAGACCCAGTACTTC	CASSRTSGGAIQETQYF
once	.	TRBV5-1	TRBJ1-2	TGCGCCAGCAGCTTGGAGGACTCCGGGTATGGCTACACCTTC	CASSLEDSGYGYTF
.	TRBD2	TRBV2	TRBJ2-3	TGTGCCAGCAGTGGGGTACTAGCGGGAGAAGATACGCAGTATTTT	CASSGVLAGEDTQYF
many	.	TRBV30	TRBJ1-3	TGTGCCTGGAGTGATGCAGGCAACTCTGGAAACACCATATATTTT	CAWSDAGNSGNTIYF
few	.	TRBV11-2	TRBJ1-3	TGTGCCAGCAGCCGCGACCCCGGGTATGGAAACACCATATATTTT	CASSRDPGYGNTIYF
few	.	TRBV9	TRBJ1-6	TGTGCCAGCAGCGTAGGCGGGAGGGATAATTCACCCCTCCACTTT	CASSVGGRDNSPLHF
few	.	TRBV20-1	TRBJ1-5	TGCAGTGCTAGAGATGAAGGGGGGCGGAATCAGCCCCAGCATTTT	CSARDEGGRNQPQHF
few	TRBD2	TRBV24-1	TRBJ2-1	TGTGCCACCAGTGATATAGGGACTAGCGGTAATGAGCAGTTCTTC	CATSDIGTSGNEQFF
few	.	TRBV20-1	TRBJ2-7	TGCAGTGCTAGAGATTCCGGGACACCCACCTACGAGCAGTACTTC	CSARDSGTPTYEQYF
few	TRBD2	TRBV12-3/TRBV12-4	TRBJ2-5	TGTGCCAGCAGGGACGGGGGGGCCCTCCAAGAGACCCAGTACTTC	CASRDGGALQETQYF
.	TRBD2	TRBV24-1	TRBJ2-1	TGTGCCACCAGTAGAACTAGCGGCAAGCAGTTCTTC	CATSRTSGKQFF